This TCR beta chain was sequenced in a study of cytomegalovirus exposure and HLA in healthy donors. The PCR ran on 60 Vbeta and 13 Jbeta primers. TCRdb's table, derived via immunoSEQ multiplex PCR, lists solely in-frame clones and lacks some. The table includes approximately 150,000 clones, roughly 68% detected once. Whole-study results and caveats: What a later analysis showed was that several of the most significant clusters appeared linked to common viral pathogens. A later analysis linked a missense variant in DCLRE1C to the trimming of TCR beta V and J genes.

This CDR3 comprises 12 residues. V lost 4 bases and J lost 1, with 7 bases in between. CDR1 is SQVTM, CDR2 ANQGSEA, per germline. Concerning this clone: Its antigen is unidentified.

The receptor was isolated from a man aged 30 to 39 in good health and CMV-seropositive. The chain employs TRBV29-1 and TRBJ1-1; D call uncertain. Sequencing used PBMCs. The CDR3 region is CSVAQENTEAFF. For the CDR3, the DNA is TGCAGCGTTGCCCAGGAGAACACTGAAGCTTTCTTT.